The rows below give T cell receptor beta chains drawn from one sample of a study of vaccination effects on CD4 cells after COVID-19. Repertoires were generated with immunoSEQ multiplex PCR, while TCRdb's copy carries only in-frame clones and drops some. Among tens of thousands of clones listed, more than 60% were seen once. These TCRs are of unknown antigen specificity. This sample comprised CD4+ T cells from PBMCs cultured with SARS-CoV-2 spike peptides, obtained before COVID-19 vaccination. The receptors derive from a human donor who received a COVID-19 vaccine. Each CDR3 is given with its conserved first and last residue. The D gene is left open where the match is weak. Size tells how often a clone was seen (once, few, many) or the class of an expanded clone, and some rows leave it out.

D gene: TRBD1
J gene: TRBJ1-2
V gene: TRBV27
clone size: NA
CDR3 protein: CASSWDRGNGYTF
CDR3 DNA: TGTGCCAGCAGTTGGGACAGGGGAAATGGCTACACCTTC

D gene: TRBD2
J gene: TRBJ2-3
V gene: TRBV9
clone size: NA
CDR3 protein: CASSALWIAGTPDTQYF
CDR3 DNA: TGTGCCAGCAGCGCCTTGTGGATAGCGGGGACCCCAGATACGCAGTATTTT

D gene: NA
J gene: TRBJ2-2
V gene: TRBV19
clone size: few
CDR3 protein: CASSILVGELFF
CDR3 DNA: TGTGCCAGTAGTATTTTGGTCGGGGAGCTGTTTTTT

D gene: NA
J gene: TRBJ1-4
V gene: TRBV5-6
clone size: few
CDR3 protein: CASSGRGSEKLFF
CDR3 DNA: TGTGCCAGCTCAGGGAGGGGGTCGGAAAAACTGTTTTTT

D gene: NA
J gene: TRBJ2-6
V gene: TRBV30
clone size: NA
CDR3 protein: CAWSPGANVLTF
CDR3 DNA: TGTGCCTGGAGTCCCGGGGCCAACGTCCTGACTTTC

D gene: NA
J gene: TRBJ2-1
V gene: TRBV5-6
clone size: NA
CDR3 protein: CASSWDSYNEQFF
CDR3 DNA: TGTGCCAGCAGCTGGGACTCCTACAATGAGCAGTTCTTC

D gene: NA
J gene: TRBJ2-5
V gene: TRBV29-1
clone size: NA
CDR3 protein: CSVARGQETQYF
CDR3 DNA: TGCAGCGTCGCTAGGGGGCAAGAGACCCAGTACTTC

D gene: TRBD1
J gene: TRBJ2-2
V gene: TRBV28
clone size: NA
CDR3 protein: CASSQDREFTGELFF
CDR3 DNA: TGTGCCAGCAGTCAGGACAGGGAATTTACCGGGGAGCTGTTTTTT

D gene: TRBD2
J gene: TRBJ2-3
V gene: TRBV7-2
clone size: NA
CDR3 protein: CASSGGLAGWDTQYF
CDR3 DNA: TGTGCCAGCTCGGGAGGACTAGCGGGGTGGGATACGCAGTATTTT

D gene: NA
J gene: TRBJ1-2
V gene: TRBV9
clone size: few
CDR3 protein: CASSVGGGYGYTF
CDR3 DNA: TGTGCCAGCAGCGTTGGGGGGGGCTATGGCTACACCTTC

D gene: TRBD1
J gene: TRBJ1-2
V gene: TRBV6-1
clone size: NA
CDR3 protein: CASSEHPGQGLYGYTF
CDR3 DNA: TGTGCCAGCAGTGAGCACCCGGGACAGGGACTATATGGCTACACCTTC

D gene: NA
J gene: TRBJ1-5
V gene: TRBV28
clone size: once
CDR3 protein: CASSLAHRGNQPQHF
CDR3 DNA: TGTGCCAGCAGTTTAGCTCATAGGGGCAATCAGCCCCAGCATTTT

D gene: NA
J gene: TRBJ2-2
V gene: TRBV19
clone size: NA
CDR3 protein: CASSIGPVGGELFF
CDR3 DNA: TGTGCCAGTAGTATCGGCCCCGTGGGCGGGGAGCTGTTTTTT

D gene: NA
J gene: TRBJ1-2
V gene: TRBV30
clone size: few
CDR3 protein: CASAWRSYGYTF
CDR3 DNA: TGTGCCTCAGCGTGGAGATCCTATGGCTACACCTTC

D gene: NA
J gene: TRBJ2-3
V gene: TRBV20-1
clone size: few
CDR3 protein: CSADFRDTQYF
CDR3 DNA: TGCAGTGCTGATTTCAGAGATACGCAGTATTTT

D gene: NA
J gene: TRBJ1-2
V gene: TRBV5-1
clone size: NA
CDR3 protein: CASSYQGRSNYGYTF
CDR3 DNA: TGCGCCAGCAGCTACCAGGGAAGGTCTAACTATGGCTACACCTTC

D gene: NA
J gene: TRBJ2-7
V gene: TRBV5-1
clone size: few
CDR3 protein: CASSKGGYEQYF
CDR3 DNA: TGCGCCAGCAGCAAGGGGGGCTACGAGCAGTACTTC

D gene: NA
J gene: TRBJ2-4
V gene: TRBV11-2
clone size: NA
CDR3 protein: CASSLGYWGQAKNIQYF
CDR3 DNA: TGTGCCAGCAGCTTAGGGTACTGGGGACAAGCCAAAAACATTCAGTACTTC

D gene: NA
J gene: TRBJ2-7
V gene: TRBV3-1/TRBV3-2
clone size: NA
CDR3 protein: CASSQTSVGEQYF
CDR3 DNA: TGTGCCAGCAGCCAAACGTCGGTGGGAGAGCAGTACTTC

D gene: NA
J gene: TRBJ2-6
V gene: TRBV2
clone size: NA
CDR3 protein: CAINLDSLSGANVLTF
CDR3 DNA: TGTGCCATTAATCTGGACAGCCTCTCTGGGGCCAACGTCCTGACTTTC

D gene: NA
J gene: TRBJ2-1
V gene: TRBV3-1/TRBV3-2
clone size: NA
CDR3 protein: CASSQTGGPYNEQFF
CDR3 DNA: TGTGCCAGCAGCCAGACCGGGGGACCGTACAATGAGCAGTTCTTC

D gene: NA
J gene: TRBJ1-5
V gene: TRBV6-1
clone size: NA
CDR3 protein: CASSEMGVNQPQHF
CDR3 DNA: TGTGCCAGCAGTGAGATGGGGGTCAATCAGCCCCAGCATTTT

D gene: TRBD1
J gene: TRBJ2-3
V gene: TRBV7-9
clone size: NA
CDR3 protein: CASSLSGGTGLTDTQYF
CDR3 DNA: TGTGCCAGCAGCTTAAGTGGCGGGACAGGTCTCACAGATACGCAGTATTTT

D gene: NA
J gene: TRBJ2-3
V gene: TRBV3-1/TRBV3-2
clone size: NA
CDR3 protein: CASSQTQDTQYF
CDR3 DNA: TGTGCCAGCAGCCAGACTCAGGATACGCAGTATTTT

D gene: NA
J gene: TRBJ2-3
V gene: TRBV18
clone size: NA
CDR3 protein: CASSPNREDTQYF
CDR3 DNA: TGTGCCAGCTCACCAAACAGAGAAGATACGCAGTATTTT

D gene: NA
J gene: TRBJ1-2
V gene: TRBV29-1
clone size: NA
CDR3 protein: CSVELGYGYTF
CDR3 DNA: TGCAGCGTTGAACTGGGCTATGGCTACACCTTC

D gene: NA
J gene: TRBJ2-1
V gene: TRBV18
clone size: NA
CDR3 protein: CASSPQSGNSYNEQFF
CDR3 DNA: TGTGCCAGCTCTCCCCAATCAGGGAACTCCTACAATGAGCAGTTCTTC

D gene: NA
J gene: TRBJ2-7
V gene: TRBV19
clone size: NA
CDR3 protein: CASSSGDLHEQYF
CDR3 DNA: TGTGCCAGTAGTTCGGGGGACCTCCACGAGCAGTACTTC

D gene: NA
J gene: TRBJ1-1
V gene: TRBV27
clone size: NA
CDR3 protein: CASSFPGPNTEAFF
CDR3 DNA: TGTGCCAGCAGTTTCCCAGGACCGAACACTGAAGCTTTCTTT

D gene: NA
J gene: TRBJ1-1
V gene: TRBV25-1
clone size: NA
CDR3 protein: CASSEWKGEAAFF
CDR3 DNA: TGTGCCAGCAGTGAATGGAAGGGTGAGGCAGCTTTCTTT

D gene: NA
J gene: TRBJ2-2
V gene: TRBV7-6
clone size: NA
CDR3 protein: CASSSKQGTAGELFF
CDR3 DNA: TGTGCCAGCAGCTCTAAACAGGGAACTGCCGGGGAGCTGTTTTTT

D gene: NA
J gene: TRBJ1-3
V gene: TRBV28
clone size: NA
CDR3 protein: CASSPGGLLGLSGNTIYF
CDR3 DNA: TGTGCCAGCAGTCCGGGGGGACTCCTAGGGCTCTCTGGAAACACCATATATTTT

D gene: NA
J gene: TRBJ2-1
V gene: TRBV6-2/TRBV6-3
clone size: NA
CDR3 protein: CASSRRTDNEQFF
CDR3 DNA: TGTGCCAGCAGCCGACGTACGGACAATGAGCAGTTCTTC

D gene: NA
J gene: TRBJ2-7
V gene: TRBV5-1
clone size: NA
CDR3 protein: CASRRVATYEQYF
CDR3 DNA: TGCGCCAGCCGCCGGGTTGCAACCTACGAGCAGTACTTC

D gene: TRBD1
J gene: TRBJ2-7
V gene: TRBV4-2
clone size: NA
CDR3 protein: CASSPGQGAYEQYF
CDR3 DNA: TGTGCCAGCAGCCCAGGACAGGGAGCCTACGAGCAGTACTTC

D gene: NA
J gene: TRBJ1-1
V gene: TRBV5-4
clone size: medium-sized
CDR3 protein: CASSFDSTEAFF
CDR3 DNA: TGTGCCAGCAGCTTTGACAGCACTGAAGCTTTCTTT

D gene: TRBD1
J gene: TRBJ2-7
V gene: TRBV11-2
clone size: NA
CDR3 protein: CASSLSDRGPYEQYF
CDR3 DNA: TGTGCCAGCAGCTTATCGGACAGGGGACCCTACGAGCAGTACTTC

D gene: NA
J gene: TRBJ2-3
V gene: TRBV11-2
clone size: NA
CDR3 protein: CASSLEPSGTDTQYF
CDR3 DNA: TGTGCCAGCAGCTTAGAGCCTAGCGGCACAGATACGCAGTATTTT

D gene: NA
J gene: TRBJ1-1
V gene: TRBV14
clone size: few
CDR3 protein: CASSLVDGGTEAFF
CDR3 DNA: TGTGCCAGCAGCCTCGTAGATGGGGGGACTGAAGCTTTCTTT

D gene: NA
J gene: TRBJ1-2
V gene: TRBV7-9
clone size: NA
CDR3 protein: CASSSGGWGIGYTF
CDR3 DNA: TGTGCCAGCAGCTCCGGGGGGTGGGGGATCGGCTACACCTTC

D gene: NA
J gene: TRBJ1-4
V gene: TRBV15
clone size: NA
CDR3 protein: CATSRGGKGEKLFF
CDR3 DNA: TGTGCCACCAGCAGAGGAGGGAAAGGCGAAAAACTGTTTTTT

D gene: TRBD1
J gene: TRBJ1-1
V gene: TRBV11-2
clone size: NA
CDR3 protein: CASSFLGWDRVKNTEAFF
CDR3 DNA: TGTGCCAGCAGCTTCCTAGGGTGGGACAGGGTAAAGAACACTGAAGCTTTCTTT

D gene: NA
J gene: TRBJ2-1
V gene: TRBV29-1
clone size: NA
CDR3 protein: CSVEVPPHLEQFF
CDR3 DNA: TGCAGCGTTGAAGTCCCCCCCCATCTGGAGCAGTTCTTC

D gene: TRBD1
J gene: TRBJ1-2
V gene: TRBV5-6
clone size: NA
CDR3 protein: CASSWDRGYGYTF
CDR3 DNA: TGTGCCAGCAGCTGGGACAGGGGCTATGGCTACACCTTC

D gene: TRBD1
J gene: TRBJ1-2
V gene: TRBV19
clone size: NA
CDR3 protein: CASSPDRARSYGYTF
CDR3 DNA: TGTGCCAGTAGTCCGGACAGGGCCCGGAGCTATGGCTACACCTTC

D gene: TRBD2
J gene: TRBJ2-7
V gene: TRBV6-5
clone size: NA
CDR3 protein: CASSYSGLAGPYEQYF
CDR3 DNA: TGTGCCAGCAGTTACTCGGGGCTAGCGGGGCCCTACGAGCAGTACTTC

D gene: NA
J gene: TRBJ2-7
V gene: TRBV30
clone size: NA
CDR3 protein: CAWSVSLGAGRHYEQYF
CDR3 DNA: TGTGCCTGGAGTGTAAGTTTGGGGGCAGGCCGCCACTACGAGCAGTACTTC

D gene: NA
J gene: TRBJ2-7
V gene: TRBV13
clone size: few
CDR3 protein: CASSFDRGKASEQYF
CDR3 DNA: TGTGCCAGCAGCTTCGATCGCGGCAAAGCCTCCGAGCAGTACTTC

D gene: NA
J gene: TRBJ1-1
V gene: TRBV4-1
clone size: few
CDR3 protein: CASSQDRRGVNTEAFF
CDR3 DNA: TGCGCCAGCAGCCAAGATCGAAGAGGTGTTAACACTGAAGCTTTCTTT

D gene: NA
J gene: TRBJ1-2
V gene: TRBV7-9
clone size: NA
CDR3 protein: CASSQDGISGYTF
CDR3 DNA: TGTGCCAGCAGCCAGGACGGGATCAGTGGCTACACCTTC

D gene: TRBD1
J gene: TRBJ2-7
V gene: TRBV30
clone size: NA
CDR3 protein: CALGRGRSEKQYF
CDR3 DNA: TGTGCCTTGGGTAGGGGGCGGTCTGAGAAGCAGTACTTC

D gene: NA
J gene: TRBJ1-5
V gene: TRBV3-1/TRBV3-2
clone size: NA
CDR3 protein: CASSQDGQPQHF
CDR3 DNA: TGTGCCAGCAGCCAAGACGGTCAGCCCCAGCATTTT

D gene: TRBD1
J gene: TRBJ1-4
V gene: TRBV25-1
clone size: NA
CDR3 protein: CASSVGDSSKSTNEKLFF
CDR3 DNA: TGTGCCAGCAGTGTAGGGGACAGTTCTAAATCAACTAATGAAAAACTGTTTTTT

D gene: NA
J gene: TRBJ1-2
V gene: TRBV12-3/TRBV12-4
clone size: NA
CDR3 protein: CASSLALSYTF
CDR3 DNA: TGTGCCAGCAGTTTAGCACTTAGCTACACCTTC

D gene: NA
J gene: TRBJ2-5
V gene: TRBV24-1
clone size: once
CDR3 protein: CATSDSHQYQETQYF
CDR3 DNA: TGTGCCACCAGTGATTCTCATCAGTACCAAGAGACCCAGTACTTC

D gene: TRBD1
J gene: TRBJ1-6
V gene: TRBV28
clone size: NA
CDR3 protein: CASSSMGQGNSPLHF
CDR3 DNA: TGTGCCAGCAGTTCGATGGGACAGGGGAATTCACCCCTCCACTTT

D gene: NA
J gene: TRBJ2-7
V gene: TRBV2
clone size: NA
CDR3 protein: CASRGEPPYEQYF
CDR3 DNA: TGTGCCAGCAGGGGGGAGCCCCCCTACGAGCAGTACTTC

D gene: TRBD1
J gene: TRBJ1-5
V gene: TRBV2
clone size: NA
CDR3 protein: CASSRTGIGNQPQHF
CDR3 DNA: TGTGCCAGCAGTCGGACAGGGATTGGCAATCAGCCCCAGCATTTT

D gene: NA
J gene: TRBJ1-2
V gene: TRBV30
clone size: few
CDR3 protein: CAWSPGDYGYTF
CDR3 DNA: TGTGCCTGGAGTCCAGGGGACTATGGCTACACCTTC